This TCR beta chain was documented in a study of graft-versus-host responses after intestinal transplantation. Study-wide points: Early after transplant, HvG clones declined as circulating GvH clones peaked.

Of note for this clone: Its target is unknown.

In germline, CDR1 is SGHRS, CDR2 YFSETQ. Trimming removed 4 bases from V and 4 bases from J, with 23 bases in between. The CDR3 consists of 17 residues. Generated by immunoSEQ multiplex PCR, the TCRdb table keeps only in-frame clones and is missing some. The table has 80,000 to 95,000 clones, around nine tenths seen once; the top ten hold roughly 6%. The source was unstimulated CD8+ T cells sorted from spleen or lymph node cells, collected before intestinal transplant. The source of this sequence is a human donor who received an intestinal transplant. The rearrangement links TRBV5-1 to TRBJ2-5; tentatively, D is TRBD1 or TRBD2 (6 bases each). CDR3 nucleotide sequence: TGCGCCAGCAGCAGGAACTCATTCGGGGGCCAAGGAGAGACCCAGTACTTC. This translates into CASSRNSFGGQGETQYF.